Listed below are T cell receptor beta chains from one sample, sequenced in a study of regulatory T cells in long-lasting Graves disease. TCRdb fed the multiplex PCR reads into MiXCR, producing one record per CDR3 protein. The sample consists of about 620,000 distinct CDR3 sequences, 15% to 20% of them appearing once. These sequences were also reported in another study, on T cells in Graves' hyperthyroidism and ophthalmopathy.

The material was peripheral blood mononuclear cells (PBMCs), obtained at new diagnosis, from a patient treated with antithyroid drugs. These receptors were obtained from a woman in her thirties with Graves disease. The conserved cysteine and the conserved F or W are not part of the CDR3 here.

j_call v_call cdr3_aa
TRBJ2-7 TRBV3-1 ASSQGSGSNEQY
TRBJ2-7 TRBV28 ASSLPELLSYEQY
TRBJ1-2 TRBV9 ASSVGGTYGYT
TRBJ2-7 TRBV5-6 ASSYTDYEQY
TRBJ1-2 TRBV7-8 ASSLAPGGRGYGYT
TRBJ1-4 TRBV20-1 SGGLGAGDEKLF
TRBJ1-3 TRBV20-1 SAELATGYSGNTIY
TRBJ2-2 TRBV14 ASSQDHQGLAGLSGELF
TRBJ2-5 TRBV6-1 ASSELSREETQY
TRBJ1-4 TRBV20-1 SAQKPGQGNEKLF
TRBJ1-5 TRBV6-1 ASGKPGIPNQPQH
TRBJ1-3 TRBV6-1 ASSSYGDTIY
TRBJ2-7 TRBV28 ASSFGLEREQGEYEQY
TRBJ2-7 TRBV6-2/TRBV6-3 ASSYEEEYEQY
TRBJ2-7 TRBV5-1 ASSPDRGRLYEQY
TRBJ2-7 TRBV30 AWMGLAGYEQY